The 9 T cell receptor beta chains below were found in one sample sequenced in a study of Graves' ophthalmopathy and Graves' hyperthyroidism. The authors amplified TCR beta CDR3 regions from RNA transcripts. The authors performed first-round RT-PCR with HTBI primers and then a second-round multiplex PCR. Using its own MiXCR run on the multiplex PCR reads, TCRdb lists one record per CDR3 protein. Found here are hundreds of thousands of distinct CDR3 sequences, over 40% of them singletons; the top ten hold around 3.3%. Sequenced sample: peripheral blood. These receptor sequences come from an adult man with Graves' ophthalmopathy.

Concerning this clonotype itself: No conserved phenylalanine or tryptophan ends this CDR3, so it is likely a read error. The V gene is TRBV6-2 or TRBV6-3, the J gene TRBJ1-3, with D possibly matching TRBD1 (6 bases). This CDR3 region has 13 residues. Trimming stripped 11 bases from V and 4 bases from J, with 15 bases between. Germline assignment: CDR1 MNHEY and CDR2 SVGEGT. CDR3: CASYRETGNTIYL. The CDR3, as DNA: TGTGCCTCGTACAGGGAAACCGGAAACACCATATATCTT.

The V call is TRBV9, the J call TRBJ2-2; D is undetermined. Germline-derived CDR1 and CDR2 are SGDLS and YYNGEE. This CDR3 is built from 14 residues. The V gene lost 2 bases and the J gene lost 6 bases, with 11 bases spanning the gap. The CDR3 nucleotides read TGTGCCAGCAGCGTGGGGATCCTCGCCGGGGAGCTGTTTTTT. Translated, it gives CASSVGILAGELFF.

The chain employs TRBV30 and TRBJ1-5; D uncertain. This CDR3 contains 12 residues. Per germline, CDR1 GTSNPN and CDR2 SVGIG (reference sequence). The ends were cut back, 1 base at V and 6 bases at J, with 7 bases in the middle. The CDR3 spells CAWSGSGQPQHF. In DNA, the CDR3 is TGTGCCTGGAGTGGTTCTGGTCAGCCCCAGCATTTT.

This clonotype was counted between two and nine times. This rearrangement joins TRBV7-9 to TRBJ1-6, with TRBD1 matching over 9 bases. Germline values: CDR1 SEHNR, CDR2 FQNEAQ (reference sequence). The length of the CDR3 is 18 residues. V was pared by 0 bases and J by 5 bases, with 8 bases of the junction left unmatched. DNA for the CDR3: TGTGCCAGCAGCTTAGCGCATGGGACAGGGAAGGATAATTCACCCCTCCACTTT. This translates into CASSLAHGTGKDNSPLHF. The full variable domain, rest sourced from reference TRBV7-9 and TRBJ1-6, is DTGVSQNPRHKITKRGQNVTFRCDPISEHNRLYWYRQTLGQGPEFLTYFQNEAQLEKSRLLSDRFSAERPKGSFSTLEIQRTEQGDSAMYLCASSLAHGTGKDNSPLHFGNGTRLTVT.

The chain carries TRBV20-1 and TRBJ2-3; D is uncertain. V was cut by 6 bases and J by 4 bases, with 8 bases left in between. The CDR3 totals 11 residues. Looked up from germline, CDR1 is DFQATT and CDR2 is SNEGSKA (reference sequence). The CDR3 loop is CSARLPDTQYF. The DNA of the CDR3 is TGCAGTGCCAGACTGCCAGATACGCAGTATTTT.

This clonotype was recorded at least ten times. The chain is built from TRBV20-1 and TRBJ2-2; D remains ambiguous. Trimming left V 4 bases short and J 1 base short, with 13 bases between. Germline V gene sequence: CDR1 DFQATT, CDR2 SNEGSKA (reference sequence). The CDR3 loop spans 15 amino acids. The CDR3 DNA is TGCAGTGCTACCCCCCGCGAGTTGAACACCGGGGAGCTGTTTTTT. Protein sequence: CSATPRELNTGELFF.

The J gene is TRBJ1-4, the V gene TRBV12-5; D is uncertain. Trimming cost V 0 bases and J 0 bases, with 8 bases left between them. Germline CDR1 and CDR2: LGHNT and FRNRAP. The CDR3 covers 16 residues. The CDR3 DNA reads as TGTGCTAGTGGTTTGGTACTGGGAGCAACTAATGAAAAACTGTTTTTT. Residues: CASGLVLGATNEKLFF.

The V call is TRBV9, the J call TRBJ1-6, with D perhaps matching TRBD1 (6 bases). V was cut by 4 bases and J by 17 bases, with 10 bases left in between. Germline V gives CDR1 SGDLS, CDR2 YYNGEE. This CDR3 spans 10 amino acids. The CDR3 loop reads CASSLTGIHF. CDR3 bases: TGTGCCAGCAGCTTGACAGGCATCCACTTT.

V and J are TRBV10-3 and TRBJ2-7, with a tentative D call TRBD1 (6 bases). Germline V lookup: CDR1 ENHRY, CDR2 SYGVKD. V dropped 9 bases and J dropped 2 bases, with 11 bases sitting between them. CDR3 length: 12 residues. CDR3 sequence (DNA): TGTGCCATGCAGGGGAGTACCTACGAGCAGTACTTC. Translating gives CAMQGSTYEQYF.